This T cell receptor (beta chain) was found in a study of blood T cell repertoires in COVID-19. Across the whole study: Researchers got acute and convalescent COVID-19 samples from the United States, Italy and Spain. In each case, the material was cDNA or gDNA derived from T cells, B-cell-depleted T cells, or PBMCs.

Original methodology: Reference gene primer amplification gave estimated nucleated cell counts. Libraries were prepared by immunoSEQ multiplex PCR; TCRdb keeps only in-frame clonotypes and omits some of them. Clone size and the V and J calls come from that table; the DNA yielded D and trimming. This sample has roughly 92,000 clones; around 91% occur once, and the top ten carry around 4.1%. Sequences were obtained from peripheral blood. The TCR originated in a woman of 80 years or more with active or convalescent COVID-19.

The CDR3 reads CASSLLQGASYEQYF. CDR3 coding DNA: TGCGCCAGCAGCTTGTTGCAGGGGGCCTCCTACGAGCAGTACTTC. The chain carries TRBV5-1 and TRBJ2-7, with 8 bases identical to TRBD1. The V gene's germline CDR1 is SGHRS and CDR2 YFSETQ. CDR3 length equals 15 residues. V lost 1 base, J lost 0 bases, and 3 bases stayed unmatched.